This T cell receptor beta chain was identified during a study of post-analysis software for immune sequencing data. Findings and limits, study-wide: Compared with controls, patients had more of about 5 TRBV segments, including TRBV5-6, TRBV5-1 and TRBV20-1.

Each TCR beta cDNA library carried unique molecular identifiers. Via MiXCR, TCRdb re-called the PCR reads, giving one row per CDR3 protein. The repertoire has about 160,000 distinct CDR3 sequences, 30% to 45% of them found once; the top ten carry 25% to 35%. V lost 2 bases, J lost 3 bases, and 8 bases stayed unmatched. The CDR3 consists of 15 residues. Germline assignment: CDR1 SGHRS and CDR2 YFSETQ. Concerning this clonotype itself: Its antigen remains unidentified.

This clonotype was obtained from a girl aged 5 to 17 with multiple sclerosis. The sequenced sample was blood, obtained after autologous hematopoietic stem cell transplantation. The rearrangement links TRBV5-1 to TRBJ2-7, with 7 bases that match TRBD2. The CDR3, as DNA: TGCGCCAGCAGCTTCGGGGAGGGGCGGCTCTACGAGCAGTACTTC. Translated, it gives CASSFGEGRLYEQYF.